The rows below give T cell receptor beta chains drawn from one sample of a study of OX40 agonist ivuxolimab in advanced cancers. Generated by immunoSEQ multiplex PCR, the TCRdb table keeps only in-frame clones and is missing some. This sample has about 34,000 clones, with approximately 80% found just once. Source: CD4+ or CD8+ T cells sorted from blood, taken in a trial of the OX40 agonist ivuxolimab. The receptors come from an adult with an advanced solid tumor such as melanoma, head and neck, liver or kidney cancer. Both conserved end residues are part of each CDR3. Each record gives: CDR3 length, clone size, D gene, V gene, J gene, CDR3 protein, CDR3 DNA. A D gene is named only where the DNA matches it firmly. Part of the rows lack a size; the others show once, few, many or a class for expanded clones.

>15|.|.|TRBV29-1|TRBJ2-1
CSVGEGARVYNEQFF
TGCAGCGTTGGAGAGGGCGCCAGGGTCTACAATGAGCAGTTCTTC
>15|.|.|TRBV7-6|TRBJ1-4
CASSLQGRMNEKLFF
TGTGCCAGCAGCTTACAGGGGCGGATGAATGAAAAACTGTTTTTT
>13|.|.|TRBV11-2|TRBJ2-7
CASSRSGSYEQYF
TGTGCCAGCAGCCGCAGCGGCTCCTACGAGCAGTACTTC
>15|.|.|TRBV4-3|TRBJ2-2
CASSKGGTLGGELFF
TGCGCCAGCAGCAAAGGTGGCACTCTTGGAGGGGAGCTGTTTTTT
>11|.|.|TRBV20-1|TRBJ2-4
CSASGRNIQYF
TGCAGTGCTAGCGGTCGGAACATTCAGTACTTC
>16|.|.|TRBV4-1|TRBJ1-2
CASSQDRPMRDYGYTF
TGCGCCAGCAGCCAAGATAGACCGATGAGGGACTATGGCTACACCTTC
>14|few|.|TRBV2|TRBJ2-2
CASRETGDAGELFF
TGTGCCAGCAGGGAGACAGGTGACGCCGGGGAGCTGTTTTTT
>15|.|.|TRBV27|TRBJ1-4
CASSLSGRPNEKLFF
TGTGCCAGCAGTTTATCGGGCAGACCTAATGAAAAACTGTTTTTT
>14|few|.|TRBV7-8|TRBJ2-7
CASSVGSRVYEQYF
TGTGCCAGCAGCGTGGGCAGCCGAGTCTACGAGCAGTACTTC
>14|few|.|TRBV6-5|TRBJ1-6
CASSSGPYNSPLHF
TGTGCCAGCAGTTCAGGGCCTTATAATTCACCCCTCCACTTT
>16|few|.|TRBV5-1|TRBJ2-7
CASSFVGRPTSYEQYF
TGCGCCAGCAGCTTTGTGGGACGGCCAACTTCCTACGAGCAGTACTTC
>15|few|TRBD1|TRBV10-3|TRBJ2-5
CATSTGTGGTETQYF
TGTGCCACCTCGACCGGGACAGGGGGCACAGAGACCCAGTACTTC
>15|.|.|TRBV30|TRBJ2-2
CAWSRGTADTGELFF
TGTGCCTGGAGTCGCGGGACTGCTGACACCGGGGAGCTGTTTTTT
>12|few|.|TRBV2|TRBJ1-4
CASNIGHEKLFF
TGTGCCAGCAATATCGGTCATGAAAAACTGTTTTTT
>15|.|TRBD1|TRBV7-8|TRBJ1-1
CASSLPGQGNTEAFF
TGTGCCAGCAGCTTACCGGGACAGGGTAACACTGAAGCTTTCTTT
>16|.|.|TRBV7-9|TRBJ2-4
CASSPPEWDAKNIQYF
TGTGCCAGCAGCCCCCCAGAGTGGGATGCCAAAAACATTCAGTACTTC
>15|.|.|TRBV4-3|TRBJ2-2
CASSQDLSDTGELFF
TGCGCCAGCAGCCAAGATCTAAGCGACACCGGGGAGCTGTTTTTT
>16|.|TRBD1|TRBV9|TRBJ2-7
CASSEDPGTGTHEQYF
TGTGCCAGCAGCGAGGACCCCGGGACAGGGACCCACGAGCAGTACTTC
>13|.|TRBD1|TRBV5-1|TRBJ2-7
CASSETGLYEQYF
TGCGCCAGCAGCGAGACAGGGTTATACGAGCAGTACTTC
>15|.|.|TRBV5-4|TRBJ2-3
CASSGEGKNTDTQYF
TGTGCCAGCAGTGGAGAAGGGAAAAACACAGATACGCAGTATTTT
>13|.|.|TRBV10-3|TRBJ2-5
CAIRDGQQETQYF
TGTGCCATCAGAGACGGGCAGCAAGAGACCCAGTACTTC
>15|.|TRBD1|TRBV6-6|TRBJ1-1
CASSLTGDLNTEAFF
TGTGCCAGCAGTTTGACAGGGGACTTGAACACTGAAGCTTTCTTT
>14|.|TRBD1|TRBV27|TRBJ1-2
CASSLSGQGYGYTF
TGTGCCAGCAGTTTATCGGGACAGGGCTATGGCTACACCTTC
>16|.|.|TRBV11-2|TRBJ2-7
CASSPIFGGRGHEQYF
TGTGCCAGCAGCCCAATTTTTGGGGGAAGAGGACACGAGCAGTACTTC
>13|.|TRBD1|TRBV5-1|TRBJ1-5
CASSAGGEQPQHF
TGCGCCAGCAGCGCAGGGGGCGAACAGCCCCAGCATTTT
>14|.|.|TRBV5-4|TRBJ2-5
CASSFYSGEETQYF
TGTGCCAGCAGCTTCTACAGCGGCGAAGAGACCCAGTACTTC
>18|.|TRBD2|TRBV6-4|TRBJ2-7
CASSDGTSGGHSSYEQYF
TGTGCCAGCAGTGACGGGACTAGCGGGGGCCATAGCTCCTACGAGCAGTACTTC
>13|.|.|TRBV9|TRBJ2-7
CASSLGLGQEQYF
TGTGCCAGCAGCCTCGGGCTAGGCCAAGAGCAGTACTTC
>13|.|.|TRBV10-3|TRBJ1-1
CATAIQGLTEAFF
TGTGCCACCGCGATTCAGGGTCTGACTGAAGCTTTCTTT
>12|.|.|TRBV30|TRBJ2-5
CAWTRGQETQYF
TGTGCCTGGACGCGGGGACAAGAGACCCAGTACTTC
>12|once|.|TRBV5-1|TRBJ2-1
CASSQDGNEQFF
TGCGCCAGCAGCCAGGACGGTAATGAGCAGTTCTTC
>14|few|TRBD2|TRBV5-1|TRBJ2-7
CASSLTSGGYEQYF
TGCGCCAGCAGCCTAACTAGCGGGGGCTACGAGCAGTACTTC
>17|few|.|TRBV7-3|TRBJ1-6
CASSSGAGSSYNSPLHF
TGTGCCAGCAGCTCAGGGGCCGGGAGCTCCTATAATTCACCCCTCCACTTT
>17|.|.|TRBV5-1|TRBJ2-5
CASSLNAFTGSQETQYF
TGCGCCAGCAGCTTGAATGCCTTTACCGGGTCTCAAGAGACCCAGTACTTC
>19|.|TRBD2|TRBV19|TRBJ2-4
CASSTSWSSGGATKNIQYF
TGTGCCAGTAGTACATCGTGGTCTAGCGGGGGAGCTACCAAAAACATTCAGTACTTC
>12|.|.|TRBV6-5|TRBJ1-6
CASSYGGVTLHF
TGTGCCAGCAGTTACGGGGGAGTCACCCTCCACTTT
>12|.|TRBD2|TRBV14|TRBJ2-1
CASSHGGVEQFF
TGTGCCAGCAGCCACGGGGGGGTTGAGCAGTTCTTC
>14|.|.|TRBV28|TRBJ2-4
CASRESLAKNIQYF
TGTGCCTCCAGGGAATCCCTAGCCAAAAACATTCAGTACTTC
>11|.|.|TRBV5-6|TRBJ1-2
CASSLDYGYTF
TGTGCCAGCAGCTTGGACTATGGCTACACCTTC
>12|.|.|TRBV7-2|TRBJ1-6
CASSHPNSPLHF
TGTGCCAGCAGCCACCCGAATTCACCCCTCCACTTT
>16|.|TRBD2|TRBV19|TRBJ2-7
CASMGPGTSGSYEQYF
TGTGCCAGTATGGGACCCGGGACTAGCGGGAGCTACGAGCAGTACTTC
>16|.|.|TRBV7-2|TRBJ2-2
CASSLELGSRRGELFF
TGTGCCAGCAGCTTAGAATTGGGCAGCCGGCGAGGGGAGCTGTTTTTT
>16|few|.|TRBV7-2|TRBJ2-5
CASSLPGGRVGETQYF
TGTGCCAGCAGCTTGCCTGGAGGGCGGGTTGGAGAGACCCAGTACTTC
>12|once|.|TRBV18|TRBJ2-3
CASSRDTDTQYF
TGTGCCAGCTCCAGGGACACAGATACGCAGTATTTT
>14|once|.|TRBV18|TRBJ2-5
CASSPLTGQETQYF
TGTGCCAGCTCACCTCTGACAGGCCAAGAGACCCAGTACTTC
>15|.|.|TRBV7-9|TRBJ2-3
CASSFRGVGEDTQYF
TGTGCCAGCAGCTTCCGCGGGGTGGGGGAAGATACGCAGTATTTT